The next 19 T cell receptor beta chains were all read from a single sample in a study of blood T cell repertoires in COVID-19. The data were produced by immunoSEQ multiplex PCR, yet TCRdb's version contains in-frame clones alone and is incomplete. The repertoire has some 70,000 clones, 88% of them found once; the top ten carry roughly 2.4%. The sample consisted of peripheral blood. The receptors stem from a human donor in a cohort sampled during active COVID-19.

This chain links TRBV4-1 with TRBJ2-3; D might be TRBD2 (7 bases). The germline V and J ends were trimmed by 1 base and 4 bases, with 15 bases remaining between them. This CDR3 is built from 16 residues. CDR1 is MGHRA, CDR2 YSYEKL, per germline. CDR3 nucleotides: TGCGCCAGCAGCCAAGGGGAGGGGGGGTCTCCAGATACGCAGTATTTT. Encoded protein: CASSQGEGGSPDTQYF.

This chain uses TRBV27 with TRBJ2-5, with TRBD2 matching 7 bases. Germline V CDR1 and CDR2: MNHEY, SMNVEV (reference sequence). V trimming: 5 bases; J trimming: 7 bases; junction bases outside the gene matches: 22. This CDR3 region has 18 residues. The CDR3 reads CASSPIGRDSGFGGTQYF. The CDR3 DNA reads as TGTGCCAGCAGTCCGATCGGGCGTGATAGCGGGTTTGGGGGGACCCAGTACTTC.

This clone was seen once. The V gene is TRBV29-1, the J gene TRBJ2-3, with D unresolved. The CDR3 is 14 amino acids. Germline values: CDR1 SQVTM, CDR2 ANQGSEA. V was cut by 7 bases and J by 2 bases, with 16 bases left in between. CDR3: CSAGENRITDTQYF. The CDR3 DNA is TGCAGCGCTGGTGAAAACAGAATCACAGATACGCAGTATTTT.

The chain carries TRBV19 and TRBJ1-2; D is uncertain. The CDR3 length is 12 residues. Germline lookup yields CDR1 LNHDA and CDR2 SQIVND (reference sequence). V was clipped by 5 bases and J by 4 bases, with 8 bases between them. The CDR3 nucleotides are TGTGCCAGTAGTGGGCAGAGCTATGGCTACACCTTC. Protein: CASSGQSYGYTF.

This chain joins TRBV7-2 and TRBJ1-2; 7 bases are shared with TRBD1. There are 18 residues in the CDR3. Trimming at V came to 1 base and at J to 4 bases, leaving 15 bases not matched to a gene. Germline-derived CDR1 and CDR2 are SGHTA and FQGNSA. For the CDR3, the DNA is TGTGCCAGCAGCTTAGACCCTCGCTCCGACAGGGCGCGCTATGGCTACACCTTC. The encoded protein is CASSLDPRSDRARYGYTF.

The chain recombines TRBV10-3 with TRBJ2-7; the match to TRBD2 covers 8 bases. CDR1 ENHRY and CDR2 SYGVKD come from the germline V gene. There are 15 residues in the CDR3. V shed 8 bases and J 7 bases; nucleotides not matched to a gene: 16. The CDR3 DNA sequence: TGTGCCATCTGTGCGGGGGGACTGGGGGCGGGAGAGCAGTACTTC. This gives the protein CAICAGGLGAGEQYF.

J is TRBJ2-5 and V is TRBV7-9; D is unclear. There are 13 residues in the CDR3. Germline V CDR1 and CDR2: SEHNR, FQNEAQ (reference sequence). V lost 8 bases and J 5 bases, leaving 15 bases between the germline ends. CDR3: CASQVSPRETQYF. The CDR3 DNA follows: TGTGCCAGCCAGGTGTCCCCTCGGGAGACCCAGTACTTC. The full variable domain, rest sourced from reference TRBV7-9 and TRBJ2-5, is DTGVSQNPRHKITKRGQNVTFRCDPISEHNRLYWYRQTLGQGPEFLTYFQNEAQLEKSRLLSDRFSAERPKGSFSTLEIQRTEQGDSAMYLCASQVSPRETQYFGPGTRLLVL.

CDR3 coding DNA: TGTGCCAGCAGTGACTCGTTGACTAGCGGTTACTCCTACGAGCAGTACTTC. Encoded protein: CASSDSLTSGYSYEQYF. The chain is built from TRBV6-4 and TRBJ2-7; 9 bases are a match to TRBD2. CDR3 size: 17 residues. Looked up from germline, CDR1 is MRHNA and CDR2 is SNTAGT. J lost 0 bases, V lost 0 bases, and 6 bases had no gene match.

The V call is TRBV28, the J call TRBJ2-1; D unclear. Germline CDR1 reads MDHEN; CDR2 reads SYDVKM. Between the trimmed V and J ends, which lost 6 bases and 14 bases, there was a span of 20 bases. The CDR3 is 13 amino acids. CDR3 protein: CASSRVQPTHKFF. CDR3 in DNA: TGTGCCAGCAGCCGGGTCCAGCCGACTCACAAGTTCTTC.

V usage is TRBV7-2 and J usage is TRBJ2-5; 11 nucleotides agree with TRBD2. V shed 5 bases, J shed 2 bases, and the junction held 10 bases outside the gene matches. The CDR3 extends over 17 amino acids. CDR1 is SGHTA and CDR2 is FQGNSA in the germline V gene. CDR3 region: CASSPGVGTSGQETQYF. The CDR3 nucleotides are TGTGCCAGCAGCCCCGGGGTCGGGACTAGCGGACAAGAGACCCAGTACTTC.

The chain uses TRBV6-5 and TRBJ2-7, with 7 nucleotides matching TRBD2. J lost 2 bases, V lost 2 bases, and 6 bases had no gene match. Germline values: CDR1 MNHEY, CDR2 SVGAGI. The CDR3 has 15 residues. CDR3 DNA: TGTGCCAGCAGTTACAAAGCGGGGAGGGCCTACGAGCAGTACTTC. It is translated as CASSYKAGRAYEQYF.

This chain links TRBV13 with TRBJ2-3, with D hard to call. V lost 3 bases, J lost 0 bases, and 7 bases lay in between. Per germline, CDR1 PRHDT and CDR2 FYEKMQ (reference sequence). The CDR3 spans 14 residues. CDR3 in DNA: TGTGCCAGCAGCTTGGGCGCTAGCACAGATACGCAGTATTTT. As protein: CASSLGASTDTQYF.

The CDR3 sequence: CASSSHPGGRTKTEAFF. The CDR3 DNA follows: TGTGCCAGCAGTTCGCACCCAGGGGGCAGGACAAAAACTGAAGCTTTCTTT. V gene TRBV28 combines with J gene TRBJ1-1, with 8 positions matching TRBD1. The CDR3 is 17 amino acids. The V gene's germline CDR1 is MDHEN and CDR2 SYDVKM. Losses at the gene ends were 4 bases for V and 5 bases for J; bases not matched to a gene: 15.

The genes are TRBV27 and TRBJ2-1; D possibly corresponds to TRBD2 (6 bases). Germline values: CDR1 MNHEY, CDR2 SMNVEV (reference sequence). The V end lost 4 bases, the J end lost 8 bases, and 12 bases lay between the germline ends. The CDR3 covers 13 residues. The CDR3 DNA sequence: TGTGCCAGCAGTTCGGAGGGTAGGGATGAGCAGTTCTTC. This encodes CASSSEGRDEQFF.

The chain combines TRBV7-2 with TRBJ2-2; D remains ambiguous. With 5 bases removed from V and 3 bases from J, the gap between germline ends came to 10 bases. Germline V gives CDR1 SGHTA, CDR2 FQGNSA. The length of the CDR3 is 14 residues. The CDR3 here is CASSATIDTGELFF. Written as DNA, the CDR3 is TGTGCCAGCAGCGCCACTATCGACACCGGGGAGCTGTTTTTT. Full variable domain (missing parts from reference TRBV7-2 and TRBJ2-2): GAGVSQSPSNKVTEKGKDVELRCDPISGHTALYWYRQSLGQGLEFLIYFQGNSAPDKSGLPSDRFSAERTGGSVSTLTIQRTQQEDSAVYLCASSATIDTGELFFGEGSRLTVL.

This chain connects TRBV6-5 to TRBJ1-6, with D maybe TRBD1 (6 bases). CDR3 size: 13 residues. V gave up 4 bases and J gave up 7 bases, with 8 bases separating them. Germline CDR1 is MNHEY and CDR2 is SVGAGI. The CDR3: CASSWQGNSPLHF. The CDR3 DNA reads TGTGCCAGCAGTTGGCAGGGGAATTCACCCCTCCACTTT.

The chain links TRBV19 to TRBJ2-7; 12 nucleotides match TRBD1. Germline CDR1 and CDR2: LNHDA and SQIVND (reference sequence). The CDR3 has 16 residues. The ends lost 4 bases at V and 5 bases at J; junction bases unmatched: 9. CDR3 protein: CASSTTGTGGHHEQYF. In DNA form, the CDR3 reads TGTGCCAGTAGTACCACCGGGACAGGGGGCCATCACGAGCAGTACTTC.

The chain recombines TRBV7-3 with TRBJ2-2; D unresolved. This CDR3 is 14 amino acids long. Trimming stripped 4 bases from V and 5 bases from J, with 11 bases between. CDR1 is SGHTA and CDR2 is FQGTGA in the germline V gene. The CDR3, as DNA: TGTGCCAGCAGCTCCCTTAGTGAGACCGGGGAGCTGTTTTTT. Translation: CASSSLSETGELFF.

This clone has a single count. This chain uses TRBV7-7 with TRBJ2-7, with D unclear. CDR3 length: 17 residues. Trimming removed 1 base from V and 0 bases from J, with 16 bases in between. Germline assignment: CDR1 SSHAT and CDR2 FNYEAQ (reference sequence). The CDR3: CASSLEINRENSYEQYF. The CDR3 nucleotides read TGTGCCAGCAGCTTAGAGATTAACAGAGAGAACTCCTACGAGCAGTACTTC.